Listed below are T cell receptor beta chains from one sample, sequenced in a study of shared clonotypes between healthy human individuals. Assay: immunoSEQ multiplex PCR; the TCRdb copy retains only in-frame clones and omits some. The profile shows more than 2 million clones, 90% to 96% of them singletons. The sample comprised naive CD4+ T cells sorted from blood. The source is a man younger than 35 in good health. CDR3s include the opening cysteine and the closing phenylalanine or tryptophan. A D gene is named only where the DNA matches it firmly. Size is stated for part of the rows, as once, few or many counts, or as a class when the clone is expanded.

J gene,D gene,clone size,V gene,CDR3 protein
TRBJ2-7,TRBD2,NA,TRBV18,CASSPGSGVLEQYF
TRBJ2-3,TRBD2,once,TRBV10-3,CAISGGATDTQYF
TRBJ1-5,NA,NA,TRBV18,CASSPYGGGTLQPQHF
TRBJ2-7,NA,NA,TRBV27,CASSLSKEDGFCPSF
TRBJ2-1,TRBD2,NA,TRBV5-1,CASSSSGGTYNEQFF
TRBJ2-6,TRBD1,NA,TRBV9,CASSAPGQGRSGGANVLTF
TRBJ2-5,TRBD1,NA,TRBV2,CASLPGQKETQYF
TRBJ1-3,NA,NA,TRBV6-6,CASSYGGSGNTIYF
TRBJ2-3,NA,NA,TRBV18,CASSPPGSPDTQYF
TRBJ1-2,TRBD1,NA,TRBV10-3,CAIRPGQGNYGYTF
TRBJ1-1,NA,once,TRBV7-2,CASSLGAGFGTEAFF